This note documents a single T cell receptor (beta chain) sequence. In this sample, this clone turned up a few times. Its antigen is currently not known. No much larger clonotype is one base removed from it; base qualities were not supplied. These data originate in a study of siplizumab effects on memory and regulatory T cells (dated by TCRdb to 2018 to 2020). With respect to the entire study: The study looked at the effect of siplizumab, an anti-CD2 antibody, on alloreactive T-cell subsets in allogeneic mixed lymphocyte reactions made from human PBMCs. The investigation overall reported the following: The cumulative frequency of alloreactive sequences that could be traced back to unstimulated CD4+ memory T cells was significantly reduced by siplizumab. Because sequences below about 10^-5 frequency were poorly captured, only a minor fraction of alloreactive clones could be mapped to unstimulated subsets. Compared with memory T cells, unstimulated naive T cells appeared more diverse, and naive cells seemed to make a substantial contribution to the alloresponse. Among mappable alloreactive CD4+ clones, the Treg-derived fraction averaged about 70% with siplizumab versus around 27% in control reactions. A naive or memory phenotype could not be assigned to roughly 80-97% of proliferating CD4+ or CD8+ clones. Whether proliferating Tregs from siplizumab cultures were suppressive was not functionally confirmed.

Library generation was performed with the immunoSEQ multiplex PCR assay. The deep sequencing platform assayed roughly 10^5 TCR templates per sample. Genomic DNA extracted from sorted T cells was used for TCRbeta CDR3 sequencing. The authors' analysis ran thus. Clonal analysis of TCRbeta CDR3 data was done in the R programming language. Alloreactive CD4+ and CD8+ clones were defined by comparing unstimulated samples with post-reaction CFSE-low samples. Alloreactive CD4+ clones were assigned to regulatory or non-regulatory origin by matching sequences to sorted unstimulated Treg and non-Treg repertoires. Held by TCRdb, this immuneACCESS table contains in-frame sequences only and omits some clones. Under half of the omission traces to an unresolved V gene where checked; the cause of the rest is unknown. Clonal size and the V and J genes are those of that table, whereas D and trimming came from the DNA. This sample gives over 100,000 clones in total; roughly nine tenths of them show up just once. Of the sample, more than 0.65% falls within the top ten clones.

TCRbeta CDR3 sequencing was performed on sorted unstimulated T cells and on proliferating T cells recovered from mixed lymphocyte reactions. Fresh whole blood from around 11 HLA-typed healthy donors was used to isolate PBMCs. Unstimulated CD4+ regulatory T cells were FACS-sorted to map the origin of alloreactive clones. V is cut by 6 bases and J by 5 bases, and the space between the germline ends is 11 bases. For CDR1 and CDR2, the germline V gene lists MNHEY and SVGAGI. The CDR3 runs 13 residues from the cysteine to the phenylalanine. Only CDR3 DNA is held: 39 bases, read in frame from base 1. The V and J genes are TRBV6-5 and TRBJ1-5; perhaps TRBD1 is the D gene, with 5 bases matching. Sequencing used Tregs sorted from blood. The sequence was obtained from a human donor in good health. The DNA is as follows: TGTGCCAGCAGCCAGACAGCTGATCAGCCCCAGCATTTT. The resulting protein is CASSQTADQPQHF.